These 4 T cell receptor beta chains were sequenced from one sample in a study of cytomegalovirus exposure and HLA in healthy donors. PCR primers comprised 60 Vbeta and 13 Jbeta primers. This table comes from immunoSEQ multiplex PCR, and its TCRdb copy is limited to in-frame clones, with some not included. The sample consists of some 100,000 clones, 75% to 85% of them appearing once. The sequenced sample consisted of PBMCs. The receptors were gathered from a female donor in good health and CMV-seropositive.

The V gene is TRBV10-2, the J gene TRBJ2-5; maybe TRBD2 (6 bases). The DNA end lines up better with TRBJ2-7; the J call may be wrong. This CDR3 spans 13 amino acids. Per germline, CDR1 WSHSY and CDR2 SAAADI. Here the CDR3 reads CASIGDSSYEQYF. For the CDR3, the DNA is TGCGCCAGCATAGGGGACTCGTCCTACGAGCAGTACTTC.

The chain recombines TRBV30 with TRBJ2-5, with TRBD2 identical over 8 bases. CDR1 is GTSNPN, CDR2 SVGIG, per germline (reference sequence). The CDR3 totals 15 residues. V gave up 1 base and J gave up 2 bases; unmatched junction bases: 6. CDR3 region: CAWSGGSGVQETQYF. In DNA, the CDR3 is TGTGCCTGGAGTGGTGGTAGCGGGGTACAAGAGACCCAGTACTTC.

This clone occurred once. The rearrangement links TRBV19 to TRBJ2-2, with 8 bases lining up with TRBD1. CDR3 length: 16 amino acids. V was pared by 5 bases and J by 1 base, with 6 bases of the junction left unmatched. Germline-derived CDR1 and CDR2 are LNHDA and SQIVND (reference sequence). This chain's CDR3 is CASSWSGTGNTGELFF. Written as DNA, the CDR3 is TGTGCCAGTAGTTGGTCCGGGACAGGGAACACCGGGGAGCTGTTTTTT.

CDR3: CASSLGRGNEKLFF. The CDR3 nucleotides are TGCGCCAGCAGCTTGGGCAGGGGTAATGAAAAACTGTTTTTT. The chain uses TRBV5-1 and TRBJ1-4, with D maybe TRBD1 (6 bases). Trimming shortened V by 0 bases and J by 4 bases, and 7 bases separated the two germline ends. The CDR3 has 14 amino acids. Germline CDR1 SGHRS, CDR2 YFSETQ.